The following is a T cell receptor beta chain sequence with its context. This clone was seen a single time. Its specific antigen is unknown. Base qualities are not at hand, and no much larger clone is one base apart. The data were obtained in a study of shared clonotypes between healthy human individuals (TCRdb year 2020). In the study overall: The cohort comprised a couple of women and three men aged 18 to 49 years. Different laboratories and diverse techniques were used to prepare libraries and sequence TCR repertoires, to increase sequencing depth and limit assay-specific biases. Leukapheresis yielded between about 0.94 and 8.9 billion PBMCs per donor. To estimate repertoire size and how much clonotypes are shared between individuals, the study performed deep sequencing of blood TCR repertoires from roughly five healthy adults. Per donor, three plates each were used for CD4 naive and CD4 memory, two for CD8 naive, and one for CD8 memory.

Using the deep immunoSEQ assay, TCR CDR3 regions were amplified from genomic DNA by multiplex PCR. Extracted genomic DNA from each cell subset was distributed evenly across all wells of several immunoSEQ 96-well plates, and each plate was treated as a replicate. For sorted subsets, each replicate PCR was loaded with around 200 ng genomic DNA, equivalent to about 33,000 T cell genomes. Purified libraries were measured with a Qubit 3.0 fluorometer, size-checked on a Bioanalyzer 2100, and measured again with the KAPA Library Quantification kit. Every immunoSEQ 96-well plate was sequenced on a dedicated single-read 150-cycle Illumina NextSeq 550 flow cell. In the source study's methods: Because the immunoSEQ output held only junctional sequences and lacked quality scores, the filtering could not match the filtering applied to full-length reads. To assign V/J genes and CDR3, sequences were annotated using PyIR, a Python wrapper for IgBLAST v1.9, with IMGT germline references. Any read was removed if the V/J assignment was weak (E-value above 1e-6), the CDR3 was missing, or the read contained stop codons, out-of-frame junctions, or ambiguous translated residues. V3J clonotypes were defined as sequences sharing the same inferred V gene, J gene, and CDR3 amino acid sequence. To compute the percentage overlap between repertoires, the number of shared unique clonotypes was divided by the size of the smaller repertoire. Richness of each repertoire was evaluated using RTK rarefaction, the Chao1 estimator, and Recon v2.1 estimates of unobserved clonotypes. OLGA was used to compute generation probabilities for all TCRbeta clonotypes that the gDNA method yielded from a handful of donors. Drawn from immuneACCESS, this table holds only the in-frame rearrangements with V and J called that TCRdb kept. Clones are partly lost; checked studies trace under half to an unresolved V gene and leave the rest unexplained. Clone size and V and J calls were adopted from that table, with D and trimming inferred from the DNA. The sample table shows under 650,000 clones, and almost 97% are seen once. The ten most abundant clones make up about 0.064% of the sample.

Here V drops 7 bases and J drops 3 bases, and the junction holds 6 bases not matched to any gene. The germline V gene (reference sequence) supplies CDR1 MNHEY and CDR2 SMNVEV. The CDR3 runs 14 amino acids, cysteine and phenylalanine included. Solely the CDR3 DNA is kept, with 42 bases framed from the first base. The donors were healthy, HIV-negative adults with no recently reported acute infections or vaccinations. All donors were Caucasian adults living in Nashville, Tennessee, USA. CD4+ T cells were enriched by magnetic negative selection, after which naive cells were positively selected on CD45RA and the negative fraction was taken as the memory subset. Blood was collected by leukapheresis, and PBMCs were isolated by Ficoll-Histopaque density gradient centrifugation and then cryopreserved in liquid nitrogen vapor phase. Analytical flow cytometry was used to check the purity and quantity of every magnetically sorted T cell population. Genomic DNA was isolated from every sorted fraction and measured by UV absorbance on a Nanodrop 2000c.

Results the study describes overall, beyond this receptor: Even with the large sequencing depth, rarefaction of the sorted-subset datasets indicated that sequencing was incomplete. Clonotypes shared by all four sorted-subset donors showed higher generation probabilities than non-shared clonotypes. Pairwise subsampling indicated that sequencing depth was expected to affect the degree of clonotype sharing among donors. Naive subsets generally had larger estimated clonotype richness than memory subsets. Around 5.4% of naive CD4, 3.5% of naive CD8, approximately 2% of memory CD4, and more than 0.35% of memory CD8 clonotypes were shared across several donors. Because the study included a small number of donors, the genetic and exposure-history diversity represented was limited. Only blood was sampled, and tissue TCR repertoires likely differ from those in blood.

The sequence was collected from a woman younger than 45 in good health. Sequenced: naive CD4+ T cells sorted from blood. This specimen's cell subset or site label, interpreted: CD45RA+ positively selected. The chain is assembled from TRBV27 and TRBJ2-7, with 10 bases aligning to TRBD2. The nucleotide sequence reads TGTGCCAGCAACCCTAGCGGGAGCGGCTACGAGCAGTACTTC. Its protein is CASNPSGSGYEQYF.